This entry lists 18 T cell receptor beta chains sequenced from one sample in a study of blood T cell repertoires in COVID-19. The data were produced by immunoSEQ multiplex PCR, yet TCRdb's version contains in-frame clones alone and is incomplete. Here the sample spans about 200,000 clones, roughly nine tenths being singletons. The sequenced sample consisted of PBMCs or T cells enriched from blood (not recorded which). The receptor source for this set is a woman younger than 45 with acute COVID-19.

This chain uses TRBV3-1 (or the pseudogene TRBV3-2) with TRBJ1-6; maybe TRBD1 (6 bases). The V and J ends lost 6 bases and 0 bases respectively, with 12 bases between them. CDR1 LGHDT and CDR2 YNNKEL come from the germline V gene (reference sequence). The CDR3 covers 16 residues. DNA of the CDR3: TGTGCCAGCAGGGCCGACAGGAGCTCCTATAATTCACCCCTCCACTTT. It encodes CASRADRSSYNSPLHF.

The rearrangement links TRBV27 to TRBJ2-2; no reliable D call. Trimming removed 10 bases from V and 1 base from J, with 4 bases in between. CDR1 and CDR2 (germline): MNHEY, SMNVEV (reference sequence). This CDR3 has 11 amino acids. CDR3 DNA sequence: TGTGCCACCTTGAACACCGGGGAGCTGTTTTTT. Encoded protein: CATLNTGELFF.

Written as DNA, the CDR3 is TGTGCCAGCAGCTTACCAGGGGAGGGTCAGCCCCAGCATTTT. Translated: CASSLPGEGQPQHF. J is TRBJ1-5 and V is TRBV7-9; a weak D match, TRBD1 (6 bases). This CDR3 region has 14 residues. CDR1 is SEHNR, CDR2 FQNEAQ, per germline (reference sequence). V lost 2 bases and J lost 6, with 11 bases in between.

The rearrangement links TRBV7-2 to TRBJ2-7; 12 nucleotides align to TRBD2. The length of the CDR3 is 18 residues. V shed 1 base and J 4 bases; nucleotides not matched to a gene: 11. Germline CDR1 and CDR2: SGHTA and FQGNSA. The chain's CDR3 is CASSLEFASGGAGYEQYF. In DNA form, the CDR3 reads TGTGCCAGCAGCTTAGAGTTCGCTAGCGGGGGGGCCGGGTACGAGCAGTACTTC.

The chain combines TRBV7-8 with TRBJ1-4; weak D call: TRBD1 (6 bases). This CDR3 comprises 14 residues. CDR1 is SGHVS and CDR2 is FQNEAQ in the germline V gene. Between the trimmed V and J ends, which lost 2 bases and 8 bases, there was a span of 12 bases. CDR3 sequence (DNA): TGTGCCAGCAGCTTAAGTACAGGGAGAGAAAAACTGTTTTTT. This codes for CASSLSTGREKLFF.

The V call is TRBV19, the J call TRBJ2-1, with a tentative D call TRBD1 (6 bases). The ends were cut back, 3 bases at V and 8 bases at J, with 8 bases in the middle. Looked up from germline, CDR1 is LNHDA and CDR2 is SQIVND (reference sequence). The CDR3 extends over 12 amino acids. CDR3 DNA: TGTGCCAGTAGTATCGGGACATATGAGCAGTTCTTC. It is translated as CASSIGTYEQFF.

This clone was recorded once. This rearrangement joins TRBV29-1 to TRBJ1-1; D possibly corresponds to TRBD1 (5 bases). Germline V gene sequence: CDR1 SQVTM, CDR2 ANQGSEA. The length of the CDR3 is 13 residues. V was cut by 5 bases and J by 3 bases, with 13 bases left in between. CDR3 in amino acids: CSVWGREYTEAFF. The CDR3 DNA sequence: TGCAGCGTTTGGGGCAGAGAATACACTGAAGCTTTCTTT. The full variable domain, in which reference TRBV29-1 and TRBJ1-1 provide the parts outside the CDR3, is SAVISQKPSRDICQRGTSLTIQCQVDSQVTMMFWYRQQPGQSLTLIATANQGSEATYESGFVIDKFPISRPNLTFSTLTVSNMSPEDSSIYLCSVWGREYTEAFFGQGTRLTVV.

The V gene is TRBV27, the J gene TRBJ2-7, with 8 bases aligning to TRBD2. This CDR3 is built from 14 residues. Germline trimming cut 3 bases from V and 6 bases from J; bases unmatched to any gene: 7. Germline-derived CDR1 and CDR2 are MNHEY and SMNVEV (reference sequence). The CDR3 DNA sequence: TGTGCCAGCAGTTTTGGCGGACTAGCAGGCGAGCAGTACTTC. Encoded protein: CASSFGGLAGEQYF.

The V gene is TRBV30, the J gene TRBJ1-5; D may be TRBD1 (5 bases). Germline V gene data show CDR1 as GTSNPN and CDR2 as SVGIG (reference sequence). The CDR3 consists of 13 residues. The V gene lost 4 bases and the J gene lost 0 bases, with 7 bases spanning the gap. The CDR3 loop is CAWKGDSNQPQHF. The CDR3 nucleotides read TGTGCCTGGAAAGGGGATAGCAATCAGCCCCAGCATTTT.

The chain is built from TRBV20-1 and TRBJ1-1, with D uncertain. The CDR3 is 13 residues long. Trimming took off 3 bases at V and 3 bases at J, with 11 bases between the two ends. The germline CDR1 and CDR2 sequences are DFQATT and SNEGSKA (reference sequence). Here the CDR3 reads CSASPIEDTEAFF. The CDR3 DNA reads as TGCAGTGCTAGTCCCATCGAGGACACTGAAGCTTTCTTT.

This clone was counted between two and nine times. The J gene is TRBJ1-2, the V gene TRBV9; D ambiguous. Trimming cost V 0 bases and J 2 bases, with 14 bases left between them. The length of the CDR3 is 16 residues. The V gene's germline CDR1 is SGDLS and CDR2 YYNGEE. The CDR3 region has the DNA TGTGCCAGCAGCGTAGAAGCAACAGCCATGAACTATGGCTACACCTTC. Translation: CASSVEATAMNYGYTF.

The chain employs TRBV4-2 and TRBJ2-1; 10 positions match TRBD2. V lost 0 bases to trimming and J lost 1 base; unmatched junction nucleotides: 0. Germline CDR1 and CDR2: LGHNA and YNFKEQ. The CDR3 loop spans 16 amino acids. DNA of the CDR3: TGTGCCAGCAGCCAAGAACTAGCGGGGTCCTACAATGAGCAGTTCTTC. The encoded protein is CASSQELAGSYNEQFF.

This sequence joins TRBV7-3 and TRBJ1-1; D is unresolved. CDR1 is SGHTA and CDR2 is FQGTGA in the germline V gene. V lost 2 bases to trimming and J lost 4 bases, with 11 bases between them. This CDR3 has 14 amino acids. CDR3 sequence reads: CASSLDREGTEAFF. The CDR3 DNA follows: TGTGCCAGCAGCTTAGATAGGGAGGGCACTGAAGCTTTCTTT.

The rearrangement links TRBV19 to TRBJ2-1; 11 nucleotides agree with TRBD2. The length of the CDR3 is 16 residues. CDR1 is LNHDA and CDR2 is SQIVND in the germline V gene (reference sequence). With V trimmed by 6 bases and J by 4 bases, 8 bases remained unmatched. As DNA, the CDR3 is TGTGCCAGTAGCCTAGGCACTAGCGGGGGATACAATGAGCAGTTCTTC. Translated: CASSLGTSGGYNEQFF.

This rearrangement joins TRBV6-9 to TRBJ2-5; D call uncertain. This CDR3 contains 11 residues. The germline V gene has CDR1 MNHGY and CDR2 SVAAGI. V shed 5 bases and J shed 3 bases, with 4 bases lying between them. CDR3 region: CASSPKETQYF. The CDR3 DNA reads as TGTGCCAGCAGTCCCAAAGAGACCCAGTACTTC.

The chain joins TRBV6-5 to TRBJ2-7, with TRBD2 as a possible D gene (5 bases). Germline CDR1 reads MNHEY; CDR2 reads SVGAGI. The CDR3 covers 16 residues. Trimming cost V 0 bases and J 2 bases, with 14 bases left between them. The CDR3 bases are TGTGCCAGCAGTTACTCGAGGGTCACCGAGACCTACGAGCAGTACTTC. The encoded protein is CASSYSRVTETYEQYF.

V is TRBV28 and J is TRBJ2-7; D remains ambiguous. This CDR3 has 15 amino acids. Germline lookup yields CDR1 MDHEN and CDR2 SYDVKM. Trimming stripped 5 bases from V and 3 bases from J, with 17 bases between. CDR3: CASSPSGSLGYEQYF. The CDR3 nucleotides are TGTGCCAGCAGTCCGTCGGGTTCTTTAGGCTACGAGCAGTACTTC.

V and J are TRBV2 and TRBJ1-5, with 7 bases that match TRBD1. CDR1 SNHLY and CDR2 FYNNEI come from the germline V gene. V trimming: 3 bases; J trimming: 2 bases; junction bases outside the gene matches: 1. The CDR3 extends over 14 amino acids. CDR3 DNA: TGTGCCAGCAGTGATCAGGGGGGCAATCAGCCCCAGCATTTT. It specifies CASSDQGGNQPQHF.